This T cell receptor (beta chain) was observed in a study of beta chain features in type 1 diabetes. Study-wide context: Healthy donors and patients had similar age, gender and cell yields.

The study's findings and limits: Naive, central memory and Treg TCRB repertoires appeared more alike in patients than in healthy donors. Moderate yet significant TCRB CDR3 shortening was seen in Type 1 diabetes patients in all four CD4+ subsets.

Isolated RNA was reverse transcribed in full, so expressed TCRB transcripts were sequenced. Only in-frame clones appear in the TCRdb table, and some are missing; sequencing was by immunoSEQ multiplex PCR. The sample consists of hundreds of thousands of clones, about 14% of them appearing once. This clone turned up a few times. The antigen remains unidentified. The junction had 6 bases not matched to a gene; V was cut back by 5 bases and J by 3 bases. Germline assignment: CDR1 PRHDT and CDR2 FYEKMQ (reference sequence). This CDR3 has 16 residues. The specimen was naive CD4+ T cells from blood. This chain links TRBV13 with TRBJ2-3; 12 positions match TRBD2. The sequence was obtained from a man between 18 and 35 years old with type 1 diabetes. The CDR3 nucleotides are TGTGCCAGCAGCCTATCCGGGACTAGCGGGACAGATACGCAGTATTTT. This encodes CASSLSGTSGTDTQYF.